The clone carrying this T cell receptor beta chain was picked up a small number of times. The antigen remains unidentified. TCRdb redid the calling of the 5' RACE reads with MiXCR, one entry per CDR3 protein. The table includes more than 300,000 distinct CDR3 sequences, roughly 20% detected once. This entry comes from a study of T-cell memory formation after mild COVID-19. Germline CDR1 KGHSH, CDR2 LQKENI. V lost 3 bases and J lost 3; bases outside the gene matches: 4. This CDR3 region has 14 residues. Study-wide results and caveats: Those CD4+ clones that contracted were mainly in CM and EM (CD8+ ones in EMRA).

This clonotype originated in a man between 18 and 29 years old who had mild COVID-19 (a few samples of this study predate the infection). Cell type and time point are not known. The source material was PBMCs or a T cell subset sorted from them (not recorded which). This rearrangement joins TRBV18 to TRBJ2-7; 8 bases fit TRBD1. The CDR3 DNA sequence: TGTGCCAGCTCACCCGGCGACAGGGGCTACGAGCAGTACTTC. Residues: CASSPGDRGYEQYF.